Following are 27 T cell receptor beta chains from one sample sequenced in a study of molecular identifiers for immune sequencing clone quantification. TCRdb re-analysed the PCR reads in MiXCR, keeping a single row per CDR3 protein. The sample lists about 640,000 distinct CDR3 sequences; about 20% were seen once. Material: naive CD8+ T cells from blood, with Jurkat cell RNA spiked in. Sample subset: FACS-sorted CD8+CD4-CCR7+CD45RA+ naive T cells. The source of these receptors is a human donor in good health. Some libraries in this study had Jurkat cell RNA spiked in.

This clonotype was picked up many times. The chain employs TRBV5-4 and TRBJ2-7; 7 bases map to TRBD1. Germline V gene sequence: CDR1 SGHNT, CDR2 YYREEE (reference sequence). This CDR3 has 13 residues. V gave up 5 bases and J gave up 1 base; unmatched junction bases: 3. CDR3 nucleotide sequence: TGTGCCAGCAGACGGGACAGTTCCTACGAGCAGTACTTC. This codes for CASRRDSSYEQYF.

This clonotype came up many times. This rearrangement joins TRBV6-2 or TRBV6-3 to TRBJ2-3; TRBD2 matches at 8 bases. This CDR3 comprises 16 residues. Germline V gene data show CDR1 as MNHEY and CDR2 as SVGEGT. Trimming removed 2 bases from V and 7 bases from J; junction bases left unmatched: 11. CDR3 amino acids: CASSYGPQAGVYTQYF. The CDR3 bases are TGTGCCAGCAGTTACGGTCCACAAGCGGGAGTATATACGCAGTATTTT.

This clonotype was counted ten times or more. This sequence joins TRBV4-1 and TRBJ2-7, with D perhaps matching TRBD1 or TRBD2 (5 bases each). The CDR3 runs 16 residues. Germline CDR1 and CDR2: MGHRA and YSYEKL. Deletions cut 1 base from V and 3 bases from J, with 16 bases between. CDR3 sequence reads: CASSQGTTGTRYEQYF. In DNA form, the CDR3 reads TGCGCCAGCAGCCAAGGCACGACCGGGACCCGCTACGAGCAGTACTTC.

This clonotype was seen repeatedly, ten times or more. The chain is built from TRBV16 and TRBJ2-1; 7 nucleotides match TRBD2. The germline V gene has CDR1 KGHSY and CDR2 FQNENV. The CDR3 runs to 18 residues. With V trimmed by 5 bases and J by 3 bases, 16 bases remained unmatched. The CDR3 here is CASSFPPVAGDSYNEQFF. The CDR3 nucleotides are TGTGCCAGCAGCTTCCCACCGGTTGCGGGGGATAGCTACAATGAGCAGTTCTTC. The entire variable domain, with the rest obtained from reference TRBV16 and TRBJ2-1, is as follows: GEEVAQTPKHLVRGEGQKAKLYCAPIKGHSYVFWYQQVLKNEFKFLISFQNENVFDETGMPKERFSAKCLPNSPCSLEIQATKLEDSAVYFCASSFPPVAGDSYNEQFFGPGTRLTVL.

In this sample, this clonotype turned up a few times. The genes are TRBV4-3 and TRBJ2-6, with D possibly TRBD2 on 5 matching bases. Trimming removed 0 bases at V and 0 bases at J, with 12 bases between. The germline V gene encodes CDR1 LGHNA and CDR2 YSLEER. The CDR3 sequence is 18 residues long. The CDR3 region is CASSQDPPRGSGANVLTF. DNA of the CDR3: TGCGCCAGCAGCCAAGATCCCCCACGGGGCTCTGGGGCCAACGTCCTGACTTTC.

This clonotype was seen repeatedly, ten times or more. The rearrangement joins TRBV4-3 to TRBJ2-3; 9 bases align to TRBD1. The CDR3 runs to 18 residues. Germline loops: CDR1 LGHNA, CDR2 YSLEER. V lost 4 bases, J lost 0 bases, and 11 bases stayed unmatched. CDR3 amino acids: CASSPTPGQGTSTDTQYF. The DNA of the CDR3 is TGCGCCAGCAGCCCCACCCCGGGACAGGGAACTAGCACAGATACGCAGTATTTT.

There are a few counts of this clonotype. The chain carries TRBV4-1 and TRBJ1-6; tentatively, D is TRBD1 (6 bases). The CDR3 sequence is 15 residues long. V was pared by 1 base and J by 8 bases, with 12 bases between. Germline CDR1 and CDR2: MGHRA and YSYEKL. The CDR3, as DNA: TGCGCCAGCAGCCAAGTAGGGACAAGGGATTCACCCCTCCACTTT. The encoded protein is CASSQVGTRDSPLHF.

This clonotype was counted ten times or more. The chain carries TRBV13 and TRBJ2-3; TRBD2 aligns across 10 bases. The CDR3 consists of 18 residues. V dropped 5 bases and J dropped 2; count of bases not matched to a gene: 13. Germline loops: CDR1 PRHDT, CDR2 FYEKMQ (reference sequence). The CDR3 is CASSPSSGGPTPTDTQYF. The CDR3 DNA sequence: TGTGCCAGCAGCCCGAGTAGCGGGGGGCCAACCCCCACAGATACGCAGTATTTT.

This clonotype was detected many times. The J gene is TRBJ2-2, the V gene TRBV14, with D tentatively TRBD2 (5 bases). The CDR3 runs to 15 residues. Trimming stripped 4 bases from V and 0 bases from J, with 9 bases between. Looked up from germline, CDR1 is SGHDN and CDR2 is FVKESK. CDR3 loop: CASSLATTNTGELFF. The CDR3 region has the DNA TGTGCCAGCAGCCTAGCGACTACGAACACCGGGGAGCTGTTTTTT.

The chain has TRBV7-3 and TRBJ2-1; D assignment may be TRBD1 or TRBD2 (5 bases each). The CDR3 contains 14 residues. Germline V gene sequence: CDR1 SGHTA, CDR2 FQGTGA. The germline V and J ends were trimmed by 4 bases and 6 bases, with 13 bases remaining between them. As DNA, the CDR3 is TGTGCCAGCAGCTGGGACCCGCTTGGCAATGAGCAGTTCTTC. Encoded protein: CASSWDPLGNEQFF.

This clonotype was counted ten times or more. This chain links TRBV20-1 with TRBJ2-7; the D gene is possibly TRBD2 (6 bases). The ends were cut back, 1 base at V and 3 bases at J, with 13 bases in the middle. The CDR3 has 14 residues. Germline CDR1 is DFQATT and CDR2 is SNEGSKA (reference sequence). This CDR3 reads CSARGRRDFYEQYF. The DNA of the CDR3 is TGCAGTGCTAGAGGGAGAAGGGACTTCTACGAGCAGTACTTC.

This clonotype was found many times. The chain couples TRBV7-9 to TRBJ2-3, with a weak D call TRBD2 (6 bases). Per germline, CDR1 SEHNR and CDR2 FQNEAQ (reference sequence). The CDR3 sequence is 14 residues long. The V end lost 0 bases, the J end lost 4 bases, and 8 bases lay between the germline ends. CDR3 coding DNA: TGTGCCAGCAGCTTAGCGGGAGGAGCAGATACGCAGTATTTT. Its protein product is CASSLAGGADTQYF.

Regarding this clonotype: Given a much more abundant clone one base away, this may be a read error. The chain carries TRBV6-5 and TRBJ1-1, with D possibly matching TRBD1 (5 bases). CDR3 size: 15 residues. Germline-derived CDR1 and CDR2 are MNHEY and SVGAGI. As DNA, the CDR3 is TGTGCCAGCAGTTACGATCAGGGAGGCGTCACTGAAGTTTTCTTT. This sequence encodes CASSYDQGGVTEVFF.

This clonotype was counted a few times. The V call is TRBV4-3, the J call TRBJ2-1, with 9 positions matching TRBD2. CDR1 and CDR2 from the germline V gene are LGHNA and YSLEER. This CDR3 has 17 residues. After removal of 3 bases from V and 5 bases from J, the junction contained 11 bases not matched to a gene. CDR3 sequence reads: CASSQGFGGRAHNEQFF. The CDR3 DNA sequence: TGCGCCAGCAGCCAGGGGTTTGGCGGGAGGGCCCACAATGAGCAGTTCTTC.

This clonotype was recorded at least ten times. J is TRBJ2-1 and V is TRBV7-6, with 10 bases that match TRBD2. Germline CDR1 reads SGHVS; CDR2 reads FNYEAQ. The CDR3 extends over 15 amino acids. Trimming took 5 bases from V and 7 from J; bases not matched to a gene: 8. This CDR3 is CASSPSGGALNEQFF. In DNA form, the CDR3 reads TGTGCCAGCAGCCCAAGCGGGGGGGCGCTAAATGAGCAGTTCTTC.

This clonotype was seen ten or more times. The chain uses TRBV20-1 and TRBJ2-7, with D tentatively TRBD1 or TRBD2 (5 bases each). CDR1 and CDR2 (germline): DFQATT, SNEGSKA (reference sequence). The CDR3 has 14 residues. Trimming took 3 bases from V and 4 from J, leaving 16 bases between them. This CDR3 reads CSARAWGGPYEQYF. The CDR3 DNA sequence: TGCAGTGCTAGGGCCTGGGGCGGGCCATACGAGCAGTACTTC.

This clonotype showed up just a few times. CDR3 coding DNA: TGTGCCAGCGCTACGGGGCCCACGGGAGAGCAGTACTTC. It codes for CASATGPTGEQYF. The gene calls are TRBV2 and TRBJ2-7; either TRBD1 or TRBD2 may fit D (5 bases each). Germline loops: CDR1 SNHLY, CDR2 FYNNEI. Trimming stripped 8 bases from V and 7 bases from J, with 18 bases between. The CDR3 spans 13 residues. The variable domain in full, completed from reference TRBV2 and TRBJ2-7, reads EPEVTQTPSHQVTQMGQEVILRCVPISNHLYFYWYRQILGQKVEFLVSFYNNEISEKSEIFDDQFSVERPDGSNFTLKIRSTKLEDSAMYFCASATGPTGEQYFGPGTRLTVT.

This chain links TRBV7-9 with TRBJ1-1, with TRBD1 matching over 8 bases. V shed 3 bases and J 1 base; nucleotides not matched to a gene: 7. The CDR3 loop spans 16 amino acids. CDR1 and CDR2 (germline): SEHNR, FQNEAQ (reference sequence). Here the CDR3 DNA reads TGTGCCAGCAGCTTGGACAGGGATTGTGGGAACACTGAAGCTTTCTTT. This encodes CASSLDRDCGNTEAFF.

This clonotype was detected ten times or more. The rearrangement uses TRBV7-6 and TRBJ2-5; D ambiguous. This CDR3 region has 14 residues. Trimming took 1 base from V and 4 from J, leaving 10 bases between them. Germline loops: CDR1 SGHVS, CDR2 FNYEAQ. DNA of the CDR3: TGTGCCAGCAGCTTAGGGCTGGCTGTAGAGACCCAGTACTTC. Translation: CASSLGLAVETQYF.

This clonotype was seen more than once but under ten times. J is TRBJ2-1 and V is TRBV19, with a possible D match to TRBD1 (6 bases). V lost 7 bases to trimming and J lost 0 bases, with 13 bases between them. CDR1 and CDR2 from the germline V gene are LNHDA and SQIVND (reference sequence). CDR3 length: 15 amino acids. The CDR3 DNA follows: TGTGCCAGTACTGACAGGCGAAGCTCCTACAATGAGCAGTTCTTC. This translates into CASTDRRSSYNEQFF.

This clonotype was seen only a few times. The CDR3 coding sequence is TGTGCCAGTAGTACACAGGATTTGATTAGCACAGATACGCAGTATTTT. It is translated as CASSTQDLISTDTQYF. The chain carries TRBV19 and TRBJ2-3, with a weak D call TRBD1 (5 bases). With 4 bases removed from V and 0 bases from J, the gap between germline ends came to 14 bases. CDR3 length: 16 amino acids. The germline V gene encodes CDR1 LNHDA and CDR2 SQIVND (reference sequence).

With respect to this clonotype: A single base separates this from a much larger clone, so it may be a read error. The chain carries TRBV16 and TRBJ2-7, with 9 bases that match TRBD1. Germline V gene data show CDR1 as KGHSY and CDR2 as FQNENV. J gave up 5 bases and V 9 bases, and 14 bases lay outside the gene matches. The CDR3 is 15 residues long. The chain's CDR3 is CARGQTPGQGDEQYF. CDR3 bases: TGTGCCAGAGGTCAAACTCCGGGACAGGGCGACGAGCAGTACTTC. The variable domain in full, with the rest retrieved from reference TRBV16 and TRBJ2-7, is GEEVAQTPKHLVRGEGQKAKLYCAPIKGHSYVFWYQQVLKNEFKFLISFQNENVFDETGMPKERFSAKCLPNSPCSLEIQATKLEDSAVYFCARGQTPGQGDEQYFGPGTRLTVT.

This clonotype was detected ten times or more. This rearrangement joins TRBV12-3 or TRBV12-4 to TRBJ1-6; a possible D gene is TRBD1 (6 bases). This CDR3 is built from 13 residues. The V end lost 6 bases, the J end lost 15 bases, and 18 bases lay between the germline ends. CDR3 DNA: TGTGCCAGCAGGCCCGAACTCACAGGGCTCCTCCACTTT. This encodes CASRPELTGLLHF.

On this clonotype: This may stem from a read error, because a much larger clone lies one nucleotide away. The rearrangement uses TRBV4-3 and TRBJ2-3; 8 positions match TRBD1. The CDR3 is 17 amino acids. Germline V gives CDR1 LGHNA, CDR2 YSLEER. CDR3 DNA: TGCGCCAGCGGCCAAGACCGGACAGGGCCCCGGAGGGATACGCAGTATTTT. Amino acid sequence: CASGQDRTGPRRDTQYF.

The chain joins TRBV15 to TRBJ2-7; perhaps D is TRBD1 or TRBD2 (5 bases each). Germline V gene sequence: CDR1 LNHNV, CDR2 YYDKDF (reference sequence). The germline V and J ends were trimmed by 5 bases and 6 bases, with 14 bases remaining between them. This CDR3 spans 13 amino acids. The CDR3 DNA reads as TGTGCCACCAGCTCAACTCTTGGGGGCGAGCAGTACTTC. Encoded protein: CATSSTLGGEQYF.

The table lists this clonotype with many counts. The CDR3 nucleotides read TGTGCCAGCAGCCCGCAGGGGACTAGCGGGATAAATGAGCAGTTCTTC. Translated, it gives CASSPQGTSGINEQFF. The rearrangement joins TRBV11-3 to TRBJ2-1, with 13 bases lining up with TRBD2. With 5 bases clipped from V and 7 bases from J, the junction kept 8 bases outside the gene matches. CDR1 and CDR2 from the germline V gene are SGHNT and YENEEA. The CDR3 spans 16 residues.

The sample holds a few counts of this clonotype. One end of the junction is discordant with germline, which a read error may explain. This chain joins TRBV5-5 and TRBJ2-7; TRBD2 aligns across 7 bases. This CDR3 comprises 11 residues. Looked up from germline, CDR1 is SGHKS and CDR2 is YYEKEE (reference sequence). DNA of the CDR3: TGTGGCGAGGGAGGGATCCTAAGGACGAACTTC. As protein: CGEGGILRTNF.